This T cell receptor beta chain was found in a study of yellow fever vaccine responses in identical twins. General study findings and limits: Twins' vaccine T cell response reportedly seemed partly convergent, partly personalized.

A single record per CDR3 protein comes from TCRdb applying MiXCR to the RT-PCR reads. The sample lists 4,500 to 7,000 distinct CDR3 sequences; 50% to 80% were seen once. Worth noting for this clonotype: Its antigen is unknown.

The TCR originated in a young woman who received the yellow fever vaccine. The sample in question was T cells from blood (PBMCs), unsorted or a sorted subset (not recorded which), obtained before or after yellow fever vaccination (not recorded which).

CDR3 nucleotides: TGTGCCAGCAGCCGAGACTCTTCCTCCTACGAGCAGTACTTC. Its protein is CASSRDSSSYEQYF. The chain is built from TRBV11-3 and TRBJ2-7, with D hard to call. V lost 5 bases, J lost 0 bases, and 11 bases lay in between. From germline, CDR1 is SGHNT and CDR2 YENEEA. The CDR3 is 14 residues long.